This paragraph reports one T cell receptor (beta chain). Germline loops: CDR1 MNHEY, CDR2 SVGEGT. V dropped 5 bases and J dropped 6 bases, with 11 bases sitting between them. The CDR3 is made up of 13 amino acids. TCRdb's table, derived via immunoSEQ multiplex PCR, lists solely in-frame clones and lacks some. Among around 110,000 clones listed, about four fifths were seen once. This specimen belongs to a study of blood T cell repertoires in COVID-19. This TCR was recovered from a man aged 65 to 79 with acute or convalescent COVID-19. Specimen: peripheral blood. The chain combines TRBV6-2 or TRBV6-3 with TRBJ1-5; D is undetermined. DNA for the CDR3: TGTGCCAGCAGTCCCGGGGATTTTCAGCCCCAGCATTTT. This codes for CASSPGDFQPQHF.